The 9 T cell receptor beta chains given below trace back to one sample, sequenced in a study of blood T cell repertoires in COVID-19 (dated by TCRdb to the early 2020s). Library preparation was by the immunoSEQ multiplex PCR assay. TCRdb retrieved this table from immuneACCESS and kept in-frame rearrangements only. Not all clones are present; in checked studies, unresolved V genes account for under half, and no reason is known for the remainder. The sample profile shows 250,000 to 350,000 clones; around 92% of them were found once. The leading ten clones occupy roughly 2.8% of the sample. The source material was PBMCs or T cells enriched from blood (not recorded which). The receptors shown here come from a woman in her 50s who had been exposed to COVID-19.

This chain uses TRBV5-1 with TRBJ2-5; 7 positions agree with TRBD1. Trimming at V came to 3 bases and at J to 3 bases, leaving 2 bases not matched to a gene. This CDR3 has 13 amino acids. CDR1 and CDR2 from the germline V gene are SGHRS and YFSETQ. CDR3 sequence: CASSSGQEETQYF. CDR3 sequence (DNA): TGCGCCAGCAGCTCTGGACAGGAAGAGACCCAGTACTTC. The complete variable domain, with remaining parts taken from reference TRBV5-1 and TRBJ2-5, reads KAGVTQTPRYLIKTRGQQVTLSCSPISGHRSVSWYQQTPGQGLQFLFEYFSETQRNKGNFPGRFSGRQFSNSRSEMNVSTLELGDSALYLCASSSGQEETQYFGPGTRLLVL.

V is TRBV7-9 and J is TRBJ1-3, with D possibly being TRBD1 (6 bases). Germline V lookup: CDR1 SEHNR, CDR2 FQNEAQ (reference sequence). This CDR3 has 15 amino acids. Trimming removed 6 bases from V and 0 bases from J, with 12 bases in between. CDR3 DNA sequence: TGTGCCAGCAGTTACAGGGAAGGCTCTGGAAACACCATATATTTT. Translated: CASSYREGSGNTIYF.

This clone has a single count. The chain recombines TRBV7-9 with TRBJ1-2; D might be TRBD1 (5 bases). The V gene lost 8 bases and the J gene lost 4 bases, with 11 bases spanning the gap. The CDR3 totals 12 residues. Germline CDR1 SEHNR, CDR2 FQNEAQ (reference sequence). CDR3 residues: CASGHPIYGYTF. CDR3 sequence (DNA): TGTGCCAGCGGACATCCCATCTATGGCTACACCTTC.

V is TRBV19 and J is TRBJ1-6, with 9 positions matching TRBD1. The CDR3 is made up of 17 amino acids. With 4 bases clipped from V and 2 bases from J, the junction kept 6 bases outside the gene matches. CDR1 is LNHDA, CDR2 SQIVND, per germline (reference sequence). As DNA, the CDR3 is TGTGCCAGTAGTACAACAGGGGGCAGAGCCTATAATTCACCCCTCCACTTT. Translation: CASSTTGGRAYNSPLHF.

This clone showed up just a few times. The chain employs TRBV28 and TRBJ1-6; tentative D call: TRBD1 (6 bases). In germline, CDR1 is MDHEN, CDR2 SYDVKM. Between the trimmed V and J ends, which lost 5 bases and 7 bases, there was a span of 15 bases. The CDR3 covers 15 residues. CDR3 sequence (DNA): TGTGCCAGCAGTCGACCTACAGGGAACAATTCACCCCTCCACTTT. Protein sequence: CASSRPTGNNSPLHF.

The chain employs TRBV7-9 and TRBJ2-7, with D perhaps matching TRBD1 (5 bases). V lost 5 bases to trimming and J lost 3 bases, with 29 bases between them. This CDR3 contains 19 residues. The germline CDR1 and CDR2 sequences are SEHNR and FQNEAQ (reference sequence). As DNA, the CDR3 is TGTGCCAGCAGCCCCAATGGGGCTTCGAGGAGAAGTCGAAACTACGAGCAGTACTTC. Its protein product is CASSPNGASRRSRNYEQYF.

This clone was seen just once. This chain joins TRBV12-3 or TRBV12-4 and TRBJ1-1; weak D call: TRBD1 (6 bases). The CDR3 is 12 amino acids. V shed 6 bases and J shed 3 bases, with 8 bases lying between them. In DNA, the CDR3 is TGTGCCAGCAGGAACAGGGACACTGAAGCTTTCTTT. Amino acids: CASRNRDTEAFF.

The CDR3 coding sequence is TGTGCCAGCAGCTTAGCCGGGACTAGCGGAGGTCAAGAGACCCAGTACTTC. Translation gives CASSLAGTSGGQETQYF. The chain links TRBV7-6 to TRBJ2-5; 11 bases agree with TRBD2. Per germline, CDR1 SGHVS and CDR2 FNYEAQ. With V trimmed by 0 bases and J by 2 bases, 5 bases remained unmatched. The CDR3 runs 17 residues.

In this sample, this clone turned up a few times. The CDR3 DNA is TGTGCCAGCAGCCAAGACACGGGTTCGCGGCGGGCAAATTCACCCCTCCACTTT. It is translated as CASSQDTGSRRANSPLHF. This chain uses TRBV14 with TRBJ1-6; no clear D. The CDR3 consists of 18 residues. Germline V CDR1 and CDR2: SGHDN, FVKESK. V was trimmed by 0 bases and J by 7 bases, leaving 19 bases between them.